This paragraph reports one T cell receptor beta chain. The data were obtained in a study of T cell changes during pregnancy in multiple sclerosis. The method was immunoSEQ multiplex PCR; TCRdb's version includes in-frame clones alone and lacks a portion of them. The sample lists roughly 40,000 clones, 91% occurring once. This CDR3 region has 14 residues. Germline loops: CDR1 SEHNR, CDR2 FQNEAQ (reference sequence). Unmatched junction bases numbered 3, after V lost 5 bases and J lost 8 bases. Sequencing used CD8+ T cells from peripheral blood mononuclear cells, obtained before pregnancy. The genes are TRBV7-9 and TRBJ1-6; 10 bases match TRBD1. This TCR was sampled from a female donor with multiple sclerosis, enrolled in a pregnancy study. CDR3 region: CASSPGTGDSPLHF. As DNA, the CDR3 is TGTGCCAGCAGCCCCGGGACAGGGGATTCACCCCTCCACTTT.